This passage covers 23 T cell receptor beta chains from one sample sequenced in a study of blood T cell repertoires in COVID-19. Generated by immunoSEQ multiplex PCR, the TCRdb table keeps only in-frame clones and is missing some. The sample gives 150,000 to 200,000 clones, around 84% of which show up once; roughly 8.6% is in the top ten. Source material: PBMCs or T cells enriched from blood (not recorded which). Receptor source: a woman in her forties or fifties who had recovered from COVID-19.

The genes are TRBV3-1 (or the pseudogene TRBV3-2) and TRBJ1-1; D is undetermined. There are 12 residues in the CDR3. Germline V gene data show CDR1 as LGHDT and CDR2 as YNNKEL (reference sequence). The ends were cut back, 0 bases at V and 10 bases at J, with 9 bases in the middle. The CDR3 loop is CASSQDRDRAFF. In DNA, the CDR3 is TGTGCCAGCAGCCAAGATCGCGATAGAGCTTTCTTT.

The V call is TRBV11-2, the J call TRBJ2-7; unclear D gene. V lost 4 bases, J lost 3 bases, and 10 bases lay in between. CDR1 SGHAT and CDR2 FQNNGV come from the germline V gene. The CDR3 covers 13 residues. The CDR3 loop reads CASSYYADYEQYF. CDR3 DNA: TGTGCCAGCAGCTACTATGCCGACTACGAGCAGTACTTC.

The rearrangement uses TRBV6-5 and TRBJ1-2, with TRBD1 matching over 8 bases. This CDR3 spans 12 amino acids. Per germline, CDR1 MNHEY and CDR2 SVGAGI. The ends lost 7 bases at V and 8 bases at J; junction bases unmatched: 6. Here the CDR3 DNA reads TGTGCCAGCACCCACAGGGGGGCAGGCTACACCTTC. It translates to CASTHRGAGYTF.

The chain links TRBV6-5 to TRBJ2-5; weak D call: TRBD2 (5 bases). There are 15 residues in the CDR3. Trimming pared 4 bases from V and 7 bases from J, leaving 19 bases between. From germline, CDR1 is MNHEY and CDR2 SVGAGI. This CDR3 reads CASSSSVEEAGTQYF. The CDR3 bases are TGTGCCAGCAGTTCCTCCGTAGAGGAGGCGGGGACCCAGTACTTC.

The rearrangement joins TRBV5-1 to TRBJ1-5; a possible D gene is TRBD1 (6 bases). There are 14 residues in the CDR3. Germline V gene data show CDR1 as SGHRS and CDR2 as YFSETQ. V shed 3 bases and J shed 3 bases, with 10 bases lying between them. CDR3 sequence (DNA): TGCGCCAGCAGCTGGACAGCCGACAATCAGCCCCAGCATTTT. Its protein is CASSWTADNQPQHF.

The chain carries TRBV6-5 and TRBJ1-6; 8 bases agree with TRBD1. This CDR3 has 16 residues. The germline V gene has CDR1 MNHEY and CDR2 SVGAGI. The junction had 4 bases not matched to a gene; V was cut back by 0 bases and J by 6 bases. DNA for the CDR3: TGTGCCAGCAGTTACTCCCGGGACAGGATTAATTCACCCCTCCACTTT. It is translated as CASSYSRDRINSPLHF.

This clone was observed a handful of times. The rearrangement joins TRBV28 to TRBJ1-1; D not certain. Germline CDR1 MDHEN, CDR2 SYDVKM. The V gene lost 6 bases and the J gene lost 1 base, with 18 bases spanning the gap. The CDR3 loop spans 16 amino acids. Written as DNA, the CDR3 is TGTGCCAGCAGGGGTCCGTTGCAGGAACCGAACACTGAAGCTTTCTTT. It encodes CASRGPLQEPNTEAFF.

J is TRBJ2-2 and V is TRBV7-2; 10 nucleotides line up with TRBD2. J gave up 7 bases and V 10 bases, and 12 bases lay outside the gene matches. This CDR3 is built from 15 residues. Germline CDR1 and CDR2: SGHTA and FQGNSA. The CDR3 reads CATALAGASIGELFF. CDR3 in DNA: TGTGCCACCGCCCTAGCGGGGGCCAGCATCGGGGAGCTGTTTTTT.

The chain joins TRBV9 to TRBJ2-3; 7 nucleotides align to TRBD2. Germline CDR1 SGDLS, CDR2 YYNGEE. Losses at the gene ends were 2 bases for V and 3 bases for J; bases not matched to a gene: 6. The CDR3 has 15 amino acids. The CDR3 sequence is CASSVVTGGTDTQYF. In nucleotides, the CDR3 is TGTGCCAGCAGCGTGGTAACCGGGGGGACAGATACGCAGTATTTT.

This clone was detected only once. The rearrangement links TRBV6-7 to TRBJ1-4; TRBD1 is a possible D gene (6 bases). TRBV6-7 is treated as an ORF (open reading frame) with a function not yet certain. The V end lost 5 bases, the J end lost 7 bases, and 14 bases lay between the germline ends. The CDR3 consists of 14 residues. The CDR3 here is CASSTTGWTEKLFF. DNA for the CDR3: TGTGCCAGCAGTACCACAGGGTGGACTGAAAAACTGTTTTTT.

CDR3 in amino acids: CASAVHVDQPQHF. CDR3 nucleotides: TGTGCCAGCGCGGTCCACGTTGATCAGCCCCAGCATTTT. The V gene is TRBV19, the J gene TRBJ1-5; D ambiguous. Trimming took off 9 bases at V and 5 bases at J, with 14 bases between the two ends. Germline CDR1 is LNHDA and CDR2 is SQIVND (reference sequence). The CDR3 is 13 amino acids.

The chain combines TRBV29-1 with TRBJ2-1; 9 nucleotides line up with TRBD1. The germline gives CDR1 SQVTM, CDR2 ANQGSEA. The V gene end was trimmed by 7 bases and the J gene end by 7 bases; junction bases not matched to a gene: 5. The CDR3 is 12 amino acids. The CDR3 loop reads CSAGTGRNEQFF. The CDR3 DNA sequence: TGCAGCGCCGGGACAGGGCGGAATGAGCAGTTCTTC.

The chain uses TRBV18 and TRBJ1-4, with unresolved D. Germline V gene lookup returns CDR1 KGHSH and CDR2 LQKENI. This CDR3 has 13 residues. V was trimmed by 4 bases and J by 8 bases, leaving 11 bases between them. The CDR3 sequence is CASSLRRGEKLFF. The CDR3 DNA follows: TGTGCCAGCTCACTCCGACGAGGCGAAAAACTGTTTTTT.

The chain uses TRBV18 and TRBJ2-5; D might be TRBD2 (6 bases). Trimming pared 2 bases from V and 0 bases from J, leaving 10 bases between. This CDR3 is built from 15 residues. The V gene's germline CDR1 is KGHSH and CDR2 LQKENI. The CDR3 nucleotides are TGTGCCAGCTCACCATTCCGGGACTACCAAGAGACCCAGTACTTC. This encodes CASSPFRDYQETQYF. The full variable domain, completed using reference TRBV18 and TRBJ2-5, is NAGVMQNPRHLVRRRGQEARLRCSPMKGHSHVYWYRQLPEEGLKFMVYLQKENIIDESGMPKERFSAEFPKEGPSILRIQQVVRGDSAAYFCASSPFRDYQETQYFGPGTRLLVL.

This chain uses TRBV19 with TRBJ2-1; 12 nucleotides line up with TRBD2. There are 16 residues in the CDR3. Germline trimming cut 6 bases from V and 10 bases from J; bases unmatched to any gene: 13. Per the germline V gene, CDR1 is LNHDA and CDR2 is SQIVND (reference sequence). The CDR3 nucleotides read TGTGCCAGTAGATCACCGGGACTAGCGGGTATTTGGGAGCAGTTCTTC. Translating gives CASRSPGLAGIWEQFF.

V is TRBV28 and J is TRBJ1-2; D is ambiguous. The germline V and J ends were trimmed by 4 bases and 0 bases, with 12 bases remaining between them. Germline-derived CDR1 and CDR2 are MDHEN and SYDVKM. CDR3 length equals 15 residues. The CDR3 protein is CASSSGELANYGYTF. As DNA, the CDR3 is TGTGCCAGCAGTTCCGGGGAGCTGGCTAACTATGGCTACACCTTC.

The chain links TRBV19 to TRBJ2-1, with 9 bases that match TRBD2. Germline V lookup: CDR1 LNHDA, CDR2 SQIVND (reference sequence). The CDR3 has 17 residues. The ends lost 3 bases at V and 2 bases at J; junction bases unmatched: 8. The CDR3, as DNA: TGTGCCAGTAGTATCCGGGCTAGCGGGGCCCCCTACAATGAGCAGTTCTTC. It is translated as CASSIRASGAPYNEQFF.

The chain links TRBV6-5 to TRBJ1-5; D remains ambiguous. The V and J ends lost 6 bases and 1 base respectively, with 10 bases between them. The CDR3 extends over 14 amino acids. Looked up from germline, CDR1 is MNHEY and CDR2 is SVGAGI. The CDR3, as DNA: TGTGCCAGCAGCGCGGTATCGAGCAATCAGCCCCAGCATTTT. Protein product: CASSAVSSNQPQHF.

The chain uses TRBV4-3 and TRBJ2-1; 9 nucleotides line up with TRBD2. The J segment lost 4 bases and the V segment lost 3 bases, leaving 7 bases of the junction unmatched. The germline CDR1 and CDR2 sequences are LGHNA and YSLEER. This CDR3 region has 16 residues. The DNA of the CDR3 is TGCGCCAGCAGCCAGGGACTAGCCCGGCATTACAATGAGCAGTTCTTC. Protein product: CASSQGLARHYNEQFF.

The rearrangement joins TRBV5-1 to TRBJ2-2; 10 nucleotides align to TRBD2. After removal of 4 bases from V and 6 bases from J, the junction contained 9 bases not matched to a gene. Germline V gene lookup returns CDR1 SGHRS and CDR2 YFSETQ. This CDR3 spans 16 amino acids. Here the CDR3 DNA reads TGCGCCAGCAGCCCCACCGGGACTAGCGTCGCCGGGGAGCTGTTTTTT. Translating gives CASSPTGTSVAGELFF.

In its sample, this clone was seen once. The chain carries TRBV4-1 and TRBJ2-5; 7 positions agree with TRBD1. CDR1 and CDR2 from the germline V gene are MGHRA and YSYEKL. Unmatched junction bases numbered 4, after V lost 4 bases and J lost 2 bases. This CDR3 is built from 14 residues. CDR3 nucleotide sequence: TGCGCCAGCAGCCGAGAGGGACAGCAAGAGACCCAGTACTTC. Its protein product is CASSREGQQETQYF.

CDR3 sequence (DNA): TGTGCCAGCAGGGGGGCCTCCTACGAGCAGTACTTC. It translates to CASRGASYEQYF. The V gene is TRBV7-3, the J gene TRBJ2-7; D is perhaps TRBD1 (6 bases). The V gene lost 6 bases and the J gene lost 0 bases, with 6 bases spanning the gap. The CDR3 totals 12 residues. In germline, CDR1 is SGHTA, CDR2 FQGTGA.

This rearrangement joins TRBV4-3 to TRBJ2-7; D may be TRBD2 (5 bases). The V gene's germline CDR1 is LGHNA and CDR2 YSLEER. This CDR3 is 18 amino acids long. Trimming pared 0 bases from V and 1 base from J, leaving 19 bases between. CDR3 coding DNA: TGCGCCAGCAGCCAAGATCTGAACGACGGGGTTCCATCCTACGAGCAGTACTTC. This gives the protein CASSQDLNDGVPSYEQYF.